This is a list of T cell receptor beta chains from one sample in a study of technical replicates of blood from a few donors. The table came from immunoSEQ multiplex PCR; TCRdb's copy has only in-frame clones and leaves some out. The sample consists of about 72,000 clones, 95% to 96% of them appearing once. Material: T cells isolated from PBMCs. These receptors were collected from a human donor in good health. The CDR3 runs from the conserved cysteine through the conserved F or W. Fields, in order: D gene, V gene, clone size, J gene, CDR3 DNA, CDR3 protein. A D gene is named only where the DNA matches it firmly. The size of a clone is reported for some rows only, either as once, few or many, or as a class for expanded clones.

d_call: .
v_call: TRBV18
clone_size: .
j_call: TRBJ2-5
cdr3_nt: TGTGCCAGCTCACCACAGGCGGGGAAACAAGAGACCCAGTACTTC
cdr3_aa: CASSPQAGKQETQYF

d_call: .
v_call: TRBV5-1
clone_size: .
j_call: TRBJ2-1
cdr3_nt: TGCGCCAGCAGCCCGGGGGGCAGACTCAGTGACAATGAGCAGTTCTTC
cdr3_aa: CASSPGGRLSDNEQFF

d_call: .
v_call: TRBV29-1
clone_size: .
j_call: TRBJ1-2
cdr3_nt: TGCAGCGTTAGCTTAACAGGAGTCTATGGCTACACCTTC
cdr3_aa: CSVSLTGVYGYTF

d_call: .
v_call: TRBV28
clone_size: .
j_call: TRBJ1-5
cdr3_nt: TGTGCCAGCAGTGAGGATCAGCCCCAGCATTTT
cdr3_aa: CASSEDQPQHF

d_call: .
v_call: TRBV14
clone_size: .
j_call: TRBJ2-5
cdr3_nt: TGTGCCAGCAGCCAAGCGGCAGGGAGGGAGACCCAGTACTTC
cdr3_aa: CASSQAAGRETQYF

d_call: TRBD1
v_call: TRBV5-1
clone_size: .
j_call: TRBJ1-1
cdr3_nt: TGCGCCAGCAGCGTCACCGGGACAGGGGGTAACACTGAAGCTTTCTTT
cdr3_aa: CASSVTGTGGNTEAFF

d_call: TRBD1
v_call: TRBV29-1
clone_size: .
j_call: TRBJ2-1
cdr3_nt: TGCAGCGTATCGGGACAGGGAGGTGAGCAGTTCTTC
cdr3_aa: CSVSGQGGEQFF

d_call: TRBD1
v_call: TRBV16
clone_size: .
j_call: TRBJ1-5
cdr3_nt: TGTGCCAGCAGCCTCGGGGACAGGGGATATCAGCCCCAGCATTTT
cdr3_aa: CASSLGDRGYQPQHF

d_call: .
v_call: TRBV18
clone_size: .
j_call: TRBJ2-1
cdr3_nt: TGTGCCAGCTCACCACGGGTCGGACAGAACAATGAGCAGTTCTTC
cdr3_aa: CASSPRVGQNNEQFF

d_call: TRBD2
v_call: TRBV5-1
clone_size: .
j_call: TRBJ2-1
cdr3_nt: TGCGCCAGCAGCGGGACTAGCGTCTACAATGAGCAGTTCTTC
cdr3_aa: CASSGTSVYNEQFF

d_call: .
v_call: TRBV27
clone_size: .
j_call: TRBJ1-2
cdr3_nt: TGTGCCAGCAGCCTAGCTTTTGGTAACTATGGCTACACCTTC
cdr3_aa: CASSLAFGNYGYTF

d_call: .
v_call: TRBV6-5
clone_size: .
j_call: TRBJ1-1
cdr3_nt: TGTGCCAGCAGTTACAGGGCAGGGGTGACTGAAGCTTTCTTT
cdr3_aa: CASSYRAGVTEAFF

d_call: .
v_call: TRBV11-2
clone_size: .
j_call: TRBJ1-6
cdr3_nt: TGTGCCAGCAGCTTATGGACAGCCTCACCCCTCCACTTT
cdr3_aa: CASSLWTASPLHF

d_call: .
v_call: TRBV5-4
clone_size: .
j_call: TRBJ1-1
cdr3_nt: TGTGCCAGCAAAAAAAATGAGGGCATGAACACTGAAGCTTTCTTT
cdr3_aa: CASKKNEGMNTEAFF

d_call: .
v_call: TRBV15
clone_size: once
j_call: TRBJ1-5
cdr3_nt: TGTGCCACCAGCAGAGAGGGTACGCAGGGGAACAATCAGCCCCAGCATTTT
cdr3_aa: CATSREGTQGNNQPQHF

d_call: .
v_call: TRBV27
clone_size: .
j_call: TRBJ1-1
cdr3_nt: TGTGCCAGCAGTTTGACAGGTAGTAGCACTGAAGCTTTCTTT
cdr3_aa: CASSLTGSSTEAFF

d_call: .
v_call: TRBV19
clone_size: .
j_call: TRBJ1-3
cdr3_nt: TGTGCCAGTATTCCAACAGGGCTCTCTGGAAACACCATATATTTT
cdr3_aa: CASIPTGLSGNTIYF

d_call: .
v_call: TRBV12-5
clone_size: once
j_call: TRBJ2-7
cdr3_nt: TGTGCTAGTGGTTTTTACGCCCAAGGACAGATACCAGGATTATCCTACGAGCAGTACTTC
cdr3_aa: CASGFYAQGQIPGLSYEQYF

d_call: TRBD1
v_call: TRBV28
clone_size: .
j_call: TRBJ1-1
cdr3_nt: TGTGCCAGCAGTGGCCGGACAGGGAACACTGAAGCTTTCTTT
cdr3_aa: CASSGRTGNTEAFF

d_call: .
v_call: TRBV12-2
clone_size: .
j_call: TRBJ2-5
cdr3_nt: TGTGCAAGTCGCTTAGTCGAAGAGACCCAGTACTTC
cdr3_aa: CASRLVEETQYF

d_call: TRBD2
v_call: TRBV25-1
clone_size: .
j_call: TRBJ2-5
cdr3_nt: TGTGCCAGCAGTGAAAAGACTAGCGGGAGATTAAAGACCCAGTACTTC
cdr3_aa: CASSEKTSGRLKTQYF

d_call: TRBD1
v_call: TRBV15
clone_size: .
j_call: TRBJ2-7
cdr3_nt: TGTGCCACCAGCATCCTAGGGGACAGATCCTACGAGCAGTACTTC
cdr3_aa: CATSILGDRSYEQYF

d_call: .
v_call: TRBV11-3
clone_size: .
j_call: TRBJ2-6
cdr3_nt: TGTGCCAGCAGCTTAGCGGCAGGTAGACACTCTGGGGCCAACGTCCTGACTTTC
cdr3_aa: CASSLAAGRHSGANVLTF

d_call: TRBD2
v_call: TRBV9
clone_size: .
j_call: TRBJ2-1
cdr3_nt: TGTGCCAGCAGCGCGACTAGCGGGGCAGGATACAATGAGCAGTTCTTC
cdr3_aa: CASSATSGAGYNEQFF

d_call: TRBD2
v_call: TRBV2
clone_size: .
j_call: TRBJ2-7
cdr3_nt: TGTGCCAGCAGTCCTATCTGGACTAGCTCCTACGAGCAGTACTTC
cdr3_aa: CASSPIWTSSYEQYF

d_call: TRBD2
v_call: TRBV11-2
clone_size: .
j_call: TRBJ2-1
cdr3_nt: TGTGCCAGCAGCGAGGGACTAGCGGGTGAGCAGTTCTTC
cdr3_aa: CASSEGLAGEQFF

d_call: .
v_call: TRBV12-5
clone_size: .
j_call: TRBJ2-7
cdr3_nt: TGTGCTAGTGGTTTGGTACGGTCGGGCGATAGGATTCATAGGGACACCTCCTACGAGCAGTACTTC
cdr3_aa: CASGLVRSGDRIHRDTSYEQYF

d_call: TRBD1
v_call: TRBV10-1
clone_size: .
j_call: TRBJ2-7
cdr3_nt: TGCGCCAGCAGTGAGTCGGCTTTGTGGGACAGGGACGAGCAGTACTTC
cdr3_aa: CASSESALWDRDEQYF

d_call: TRBD1
v_call: TRBV30
clone_size: .
j_call: TRBJ1-4
cdr3_nt: TGTGCCTGCACCCCGGACAGGGTTGAGGAAAAACTGTTTTTT
cdr3_aa: CACTPDRVEEKLFF

d_call: TRBD1
v_call: TRBV11-3
clone_size: .
j_call: TRBJ1-2
cdr3_nt: TGTGCCAGCAGCGGACAGGGGTATGGCTACACCTTC
cdr3_aa: CASSGQGYGYTF

d_call: TRBD2
v_call: TRBV30
clone_size: .
j_call: TRBJ2-3
cdr3_nt: TGTGCCTGGATACTAGCGGGCCCAGATACGCAGTATTTT
cdr3_aa: CAWILAGPDTQYF

d_call: .
v_call: TRBV4-2
clone_size: .
j_call: TRBJ1-2
cdr3_nt: TGTGCCAGCAGCCAAGATCTCGGGGGGACTATCTATGGCTACACCTTC
cdr3_aa: CASSQDLGGTIYGYTF

d_call: .
v_call: TRBV5-4
clone_size: once
j_call: TRBJ2-7
cdr3_nt: TGTGCCAGCAGCTTCTCAGGGTTTAAGCAGTACTTC
cdr3_aa: CASSFSGFKQYF

d_call: .
v_call: TRBV5-4
clone_size: .
j_call: TRBJ2-2
cdr3_nt: TGTGCCAGCAGCTTGAAGAGTCTGACGAACACCGGGGAGCTGTTTTTT
cdr3_aa: CASSLKSLTNTGELFF

d_call: .
v_call: TRBV4-1
clone_size: .
j_call: TRBJ1-2
cdr3_nt: TGCGCCAGCAGCCAAGACCAGACAAGGGAGGATGGCTACACCTTC
cdr3_aa: CASSQDQTREDGYTF

d_call: TRBD2
v_call: TRBV5-1
clone_size: .
j_call: TRBJ2-7
cdr3_nt: TGCGCCAGCAGTGGCGGGAGGGAAGGAGTGTACGAGCAGTACTTC
cdr3_aa: CASSGGREGVYEQYF